Presented here are 18 T cell receptor beta chains from one specimen sequenced in a study of blood T cells in healthy people across ages. The authors ran a second PCR of 7 to 11 cycles using a sample-barcoded 5' primer and a J-beta primer mix. TCRdb processed the 5' RACE reads anew with MiXCR; each CDR3 protein has one entry. The data contain 650,000 to 800,000 distinct CDR3 sequences, approximately 48% of them seen just once; the ten biggest clones take up around 21%. Sequenced: blood. These receptors came from a man between 60 and 75 years old in good health.

V is TRBV7-9 and J is TRBJ2-7; D is undetermined. CDR3 length: 15 amino acids. Germline CDR1 SEHNR, CDR2 FQNEAQ (reference sequence). Trimming took off 4 bases at V and 7 bases at J, with 20 bases between the two ends. As DNA, the CDR3 is TGTGCCAGCAGCTCGGGTCGCCGGAGAGTCAATGAGCAGTACTTC. This encodes CASSSGRRRVNEQYF.

The chain couples TRBV20-1 to TRBJ2-2, with 9 nucleotides matching TRBD2. The V segment lost 1 base and the J segment 7 bases; nucleotides outside the gene matches: 4. CDR3 size: 14 residues. The germline V gene encodes CDR1 DFQATT and CDR2 SNEGSKA (reference sequence). The CDR3 sequence: CSARARGGIGELFF. The CDR3 DNA reads as TGCAGTGCTAGAGCGCGGGGGGGAATCGGGGAGCTGTTTTTT.

This chain uses TRBV5-5 with TRBJ1-5; D gene uncertain. V lost 4 bases and J lost 0, with 8 bases in between. Looked up from germline, CDR1 is SGHKS and CDR2 is YYEKEE (reference sequence). CDR3 length: 14 amino acids. CDR3 region: CASSAGSSNQPQHF. The CDR3 coding sequence is TGTGCCAGCAGCGCCGGGAGTAGCAATCAGCCCCAGCATTTT.

The chain joins TRBV14 to TRBJ2-7, with 7 bases identical to TRBD1. V was pared by 5 bases and J by 3 bases, with 7 bases of the junction left unmatched. The CDR3 has 14 amino acids. Germline CDR1 and CDR2: SGHDN and FVKESK. CDR3 amino acids: CASSKGALRYEQYF. For the CDR3, the DNA is TGTGCCAGCAGCAAGGGGGCCCTACGCTACGAGCAGTACTTC.

Only a few counts were recorded for this clonotype. V is TRBV27 and J is TRBJ2-5; 10 bases match TRBD2. Trimming took 2 bases from V and 1 from J; bases not matched to a gene: 10. The CDR3 spans 18 residues. Germline V gene sequence: CDR1 MNHEY, CDR2 SMNVEV (reference sequence). The CDR3 nucleotides are TGTGCCAGCAGTTTAACGTCTAGCGGGGGATTTTTCCAAGAGACCCAGTACTTC. It translates to CASSLTSSGGFFQETQYF.

This clonotype was seen only a few times. This chain joins TRBV5-6 and TRBJ2-5; 8 bases are shared with TRBD2. The length of the CDR3 is 17 residues. Looked up from germline, CDR1 is SGHDT and CDR2 is YYEEEE. J gave up 4 bases and V 3 bases, and 14 bases lay outside the gene matches. CDR3 protein: CASSWGLGSNNAETQYF. The DNA of the CDR3 is TGTGCCAGCAGCTGGGGACTAGGGAGTAATAATGCAGAGACCCAGTACTTC.

This clonotype has only a few counts. The chain joins TRBV4-3 to TRBJ2-7; 9 bases agree with TRBD1. The germline gives CDR1 LGHNA, CDR2 YSLEER. CDR3 length equals 17 residues. V shed 2 bases and J 5 bases; nucleotides not matched to a gene: 13. The CDR3 loop is CASSQQFQGQGYHEQYF. DNA of the CDR3: TGCGCCAGCAGCCAACAATTTCAAGGACAGGGGTACCACGAGCAGTACTTC.

The chain uses TRBV27 and TRBJ1-6, with TRBD1 matching 8 bases. The CDR3 length is 15 residues. Germline CDR1 is MNHEY and CDR2 is SMNVEV (reference sequence). Trimming cost V 4 bases and J 8 bases; bases outside gene matches: 7. CDR3 nucleotides: TGTGCCAGCAGTTACTCGGACAGGGTTGATTCACCCCTCCACTTT. It translates to CASSYSDRVDSPLHF.

V is TRBV20-1 and J is TRBJ2-5; perhaps TRBD2 as D (5 bases). Germline V gene sequence: CDR1 DFQATT, CDR2 SNEGSKA (reference sequence). CDR3 length equals 14 residues. V gave up 3 bases and J gave up 5 bases, with 16 bases separating them. DNA for the CDR3: TGCAGTGCTAGGGCTCCCGGACTGGTGGAGACCCAGTACTTC. Amino acids: CSARAPGLVETQYF.

This clonotype was picked up many times. A read error may explain this, as a much larger clone is one base away. The rearrangement uses TRBV4-3 and TRBJ2-1; possible D gene TRBD2, 5 bases. The tail of the sequence fits TRBJ2-7 better, so the J call may be wrong. Germline V gene sequence: CDR1 LGHNA, CDR2 YSLEER. The CDR3 is 17 residues long. The CDR3 DNA follows: TGCGCCAGCAGCCAAGATGAGGGAATCGGAACCTACAATGAGCAGTACTTC. Encoded protein: CASSQDEGIGTYNEQYF.

Ten or more counts support this clonotype. CDR3 sequence reads: CASSEQRGDTQYF. Here the CDR3 DNA reads TGTGCCAGCAGTGAACAGCGTGGGGATACGCAGTATTTT. The V gene is TRBV6-1, the J gene TRBJ2-3; D is ambiguous. V was pared by 2 bases and J by 6 bases, with 9 bases between. The CDR3 runs 13 residues. The germline V gene encodes CDR1 MNHNS and CDR2 SASEGT.

This clonotype was seen a handful of times. This chain links TRBV2 with TRBJ1-2, with D uncertain. Germline assignment: CDR1 SNHLY and CDR2 FYNNEI. Trimming left V 2 bases short and J 4 bases short, with 5 bases between. The CDR3 runs to 12 residues. CDR3 bases: TGTGCCAGCAGTGAAAACGGCTATGGCTACACCTTC. Protein sequence: CASSENGYGYTF.

This clonotype appeared a few times. The chain couples TRBV7-9 to TRBJ2-1, with D hard to call. From germline, CDR1 is SEHNR and CDR2 FQNEAQ (reference sequence). Trimming pared 5 bases from V and 10 bases from J, leaving 9 bases between. The CDR3 is made up of 11 amino acids. CDR3 residues: CASSEAWEQFF. The DNA of the CDR3 is TGTGCCAGCAGCGAGGCGTGGGAGCAGTTCTTC.

Details on this clonotype: The germline gene is not matched at one end of the junction; a read error may be the cause. The CDR3: CSARRQGFGHTF. The CDR3 bases are TGCAGTGCTAGACGACAGGGTTTTGGCCACACCTTC. V gene TRBV20-1 combines with J gene TRBJ1-2, with 7 bases lining up with TRBD1. The CDR3 runs to 12 residues. Germline V gives CDR1 DFQATT, CDR2 SNEGSKA (reference sequence).

V gene TRBV4-1 combines with J gene TRBJ2-1; 8 positions agree with TRBD2. Germline trimming cut 0 bases from V and 6 bases from J; bases unmatched to any gene: 10. CDR3 size: 17 residues. The V gene's germline CDR1 is MGHRA and CDR2 YSYEKL. CDR3 sequence: CASSQERGLVEGNEQFF. CDR3 bases: TGCGCCAGCAGCCAAGAAAGGGGACTAGTAGAGGGCAATGAGCAGTTCTTC.

V gene TRBV29-1 combines with J gene TRBJ2-7, with D possibly TRBD1 on 6 matching bases. The V gene lost 6 bases and the J gene lost 7 bases, with 16 bases spanning the gap. Germline CDR1 reads SQVTM; CDR2 reads ANQGSEA. The CDR3 extends over 12 amino acids. CDR3 sequence: CSVQQGIGEQYF. As DNA, the CDR3 is TGCAGCGTCCAACAGGGCATCGGTGAGCAGTACTTC.

The gene calls are TRBV12-3 or TRBV12-4 and TRBJ2-1; D gene unclear. The assigned J gene may be wrong: the sequence end matches TRBJ2-7 better. This CDR3 has 15 residues. The DNA of the CDR3 is TGTGCCAGCAGCCCGAGGTGTAGCTCCTACAATGAGCAGTACTTC. Amino acid sequence: CASSPRCSSYNEQYF.

This clonotype was observed a few times. This chain links TRBV12-3 or TRBV12-4 with TRBJ1-5, with D maybe TRBD1 (6 bases). The CDR3 is 15 amino acids. Deletions cut 2 bases from V and 4 bases from J, with 12 bases between. The CDR3 nucleotides are TGTGCCAGCAGTTTAAGGGCAGGGGTGAATCAGCCCCAGCATTTT. Translation gives CASSLRAGVNQPQHF.